Listed here is a single TCR beta chain. There is no known antigen for this receptor. The input lacks base qualities; no much larger clone sits a single base away. The sample's time point label is to be understood as: approximately 25 months on ibrutinib. For TCR beta library preparation, 1.5 to 2 micrograms of genomic DNA were extracted from the cryopreserved PBMCs. Longitudinal blood samples from CLL patients on ibrutinib monotherapy were analyzed using high-throughput TCR beta sequencing. The patients took part in an open-label, single-center phase 2 trial of ibrutinib monotherapy. V loses 3 bases of germline sequence and J loses 2 bases, and the interval between the two ends is 4 bases. CDR1 SQVTM and CDR2 ANQGSEA were looked up in the germline V gene. Counted from cysteine to phenylalanine, this CDR3 has 11 amino acids. The CDR3 DNA has 33 bases and is translated from base 1. The goal of deep resolution MiSeq sequencing was a depth between 1 in 1 million and 1 in 200,000 T cells, and coverage averaged 10x per clonotype. The immunoSEQ hsTCRB Kit was used to generate TCR beta libraries. Under the source paper's analysis protocol: ImmunoSEQ Data Assistant and ImmunoSEQ Analyzer were used for data analysis, and V, D and J genes were assigned according to IMGT definitions. Clonality was computed as one minus normalized Shannon entropy of productive rearrangement frequencies, ranging from 0 to 1. Public clonotype analysis was restricted to overrepresented clonotypes comprising at least 0.05% of each patient's repertoire. About twelve repertoires from age-matched healthy donors, obtained from immuneACCESS, served as clonality controls. TCRdb re-hosts the immuneACCESS table, in-frame sequences only. Its copies lack some clones; in the studies checked, an unresolved V gene accounts for under half of them, and the cause for the rest is not known. V, J and clone size are those of that table, while D and trimming were read from the DNA. This sample has over 100,000 clones in its table, and under 70% of those were observed once. The ten largest clones take up 30% to 45% of the sample.

This specimen comes from a study of cytotoxic CD8 clonotypes in ibrutinib-treated CLL (dated by TCRdb to about 2021). In the study overall: In this cohort, approximately 15 patients were treatment-naive and about a dozen were relapsed/refractory, while 17 to 18 had unmutated IGHV. Partial responses were observed in about 24 patients and complete responses in 2; after a median follow-up of roughly 72 months, remission was maintained in 15 or so patients and progression was observed in some twelve. Response samples were taken after a median of around 13 months on treatment, ranging from about 6 to 40 months. On average, each sample yielded 255,043 productive templates and 94,082 productive rearrangements. Longitudinal samples were available for about 30% of the roughly 86 trial participants. Cryopreserved peripheral blood mononuclear cells were obtained prior to treatment, at the time of response, and at either disease progression or sustained remission. Patients were still on ibrutinib when every remission and progressive disease sample was collected.

The research as a whole found: Sampling times were not matched between patients in sustained remission and patients whose disease was progressing, and lymph node repertoires were not examined. Baseline clonality exceeded that of age-matched healthy donors and correlated strongly with circulating CD8+ T-cell counts. At ibrutinib response clonality went up, during sustained remission it held steady, and at progression it dropped back toward baseline. Public clonotypes were found to be uncommon and were observed to contract or remain stable during treatment; the increase in clonality was shown to reflect expansion of private clonotypes at ibrutinib response.

The clonotype was recovered from a human donor with chronic lymphocytic leukemia. The chain employs TRBV29-1 and TRBJ1-2; the D gene assignment is ambiguous. Material: PBMCs, obtained after 24 months of ibrutinib treatment. The sequenced DNA: TGCAGCGTTGACGGCAACTATGGCTACACCTTC. Its coded protein is CSVDGNYGYTF.